The 31 T cell receptor beta chains in this list originate from one sample, sequenced in a study of blood T cell repertoires in COVID-19. Using immunoSEQ multiplex PCR, the repertoire was profiled, and TCRdb retains in-frame clones only, with some absent. The repertoire includes 90,000 to 120,000 clones, about three quarters of them detected once, and 4% to 5.5% sits in the top ten. Sequencing used peripheral blood. These receptors were collected from a man aged 65 to 85 with acute or convalescent COVID-19.

The J gene is TRBJ2-3, the V gene TRBV19, with D perhaps matching TRBD2 (5 bases). The V and J ends lost 6 bases and 0 bases respectively, with 7 bases between them. CDR3 length: 13 residues. Germline-derived CDR1 and CDR2 are LNHDA and SQIVND (reference sequence). The CDR3 loop is CASRAESTDTQYF. Here the CDR3 DNA reads TGTGCCAGTAGAGCGGAGAGCACAGATACGCAGTATTTT.

V and J are TRBV19 and TRBJ2-1, with 7 bases that match TRBD2. The junction had 8 bases not matched to a gene; V was cut back by 3 bases and J by 9 bases. Germline loops: CDR1 LNHDA, CDR2 SQIVND (reference sequence). The CDR3 totals 14 residues. Here the CDR3 reads CASSISRGVGEQFF. In DNA, the CDR3 is TGTGCCAGTAGTATTTCCCGGGGGGTTGGTGAGCAGTTCTTC. The full variable domain, in which reference TRBV19 and TRBJ2-1 provide the parts outside the CDR3, is DGGITQSPKYLFRKEGQNVTLSCEQNLNHDAMYWYRQDPGQGLRLIYYSQIVNDFQKGDIAEGYSVSREKKESFPLTVTSAQKNPTAFYLCASSISRGVGEQFFGPGTRLTVL.

The chain carries TRBV5-1 and TRBJ1-5; 8 nucleotides match TRBD1. Trimming removed 2 bases from V and 6 bases from J; junction bases left unmatched: 4. This CDR3 comprises 14 residues. Germline assignment: CDR1 SGHRS and CDR2 YFSETQ. CDR3 in amino acids: CASSFGTGSQPQHF. Here the CDR3 DNA reads TGCGCCAGCAGCTTTGGGACAGGCAGTCAGCCCCAGCATTTT.

The chain couples TRBV9 to TRBJ2-2, with 9 bases aligning to TRBD1. Germline lookup yields CDR1 SGDLS and CDR2 YYNGEE. J gave up 3 bases and V 0 bases, and 3 bases lay outside the gene matches. The CDR3 covers 16 residues. The CDR3 nucleotides read TGTGCCAGCAGCGTAGAAGGGACAGGGTACACCGGGGAGCTGTTTTTT. It encodes CASSVEGTGYTGELFF.

The genes are TRBV10-3 and TRBJ2-6, with a weak D call TRBD1 (5 bases). V lost 5 bases, J lost 0 bases, and 8 bases lay in between. Looked up from germline, CDR1 is ENHRY and CDR2 is SYGVKD. The CDR3 loop spans 15 amino acids. The CDR3 region has the DNA TGTGCCATCAGTACAGACAGCTCTGGGGCCAACGTCCTGACTTTC. As protein: CAISTDSSGANVLTF.

In its sample, this clone was seen a few times. V gene TRBV29-1 combines with J gene TRBJ1-1; D remains unclear. This CDR3 comprises 10 residues. Germline-derived CDR1 and CDR2 are SQVTM and ANQGSEA. Trimming took off 5 bases at V and 4 bases at J, with 5 bases between the two ends. In nucleotides, the CDR3 is TGCAGCGTTACTGGCACTGAAGCTTTCTTT. The encoded protein is CSVTGTEAFF.

This clone came up a few times. The chain uses TRBV11-3 and TRBJ2-7, with 11 bases lining up with TRBD2. J gave up 0 bases and V 3 bases, and 1 base lay outside the gene matches. The CDR3 contains 15 residues. Germline loops: CDR1 SGHNT, CDR2 YENEEA. CDR3 region: CASSLTSGASYEQYF. CDR3 coding DNA: TGTGCCAGCAGCTTGACTAGCGGGGCCTCCTACGAGCAGTACTTC.

Comments on this clone: Other DNA variants within this sample encode the same CDR3. The rearrangement joins TRBV9 to TRBJ1-2; 7 nucleotides align to TRBD1. The V segment lost 3 bases and the J segment 8 bases; nucleotides outside the gene matches: 7. The CDR3 extends over 13 amino acids. Germline CDR1 SGDLS, CDR2 YYNGEE. CDR3 loop: CASSGRQGVGYTF. The CDR3 bases are TGTGCCAGCAGCGGCAGACAGGGAGTGGGCTACACCTTC.

The chain employs TRBV6-2 or TRBV6-3 and TRBJ1-4; possibly TRBD1 for D (5 bases). V was clipped by 2 bases and J by 4 bases, with 11 bases between them. CDR1 and CDR2 from the germline V gene are MNHEY and SVGEGT. The CDR3 sequence is 15 residues long. The CDR3 here is CASSYNARDNEKLFF. The CDR3 DNA sequence: TGTGCCAGCAGTTACAACGCCAGGGATAATGAAAAACTGTTTTTT.

The genes are TRBV11-2 and TRBJ1-5, with D tentatively TRBD1 (5 bases). V lost 5 bases and J 1 base, leaving 6 bases between the germline ends. From germline, CDR1 is SGHAT and CDR2 FQNNGV. This CDR3 has 13 amino acids. CDR3 sequence: CASSRQSNQPQHF. The CDR3 region has the DNA TGTGCCAGCAGCCGACAGAGCAATCAGCCCCAGCATTTT.

The chain combines TRBV6-5 with TRBJ2-5, with 9 bases fitting TRBD2. Per germline, CDR1 MNHEY and CDR2 SVGAGI. Trimming took 10 bases from V and 5 from J; bases not matched to a gene: 8. There are 13 residues in the CDR3. CDR3 residues: CATKAGGRETQYF. The CDR3 nucleotides are TGTGCCACAAAAGCGGGGGGTCGGGAGACCCAGTACTTC.

The rearrangement joins TRBV4-2 to TRBJ2-2; 11 nucleotides agree with TRBD2. V was clipped by 0 bases and J by 6 bases; unmatched bases: 6. In germline, CDR1 is LGHNA, CDR2 YNFKEQ. The CDR3 is 17 residues long. The CDR3 nucleotides are TGTGCCAGCAGCCAAGAACTAGCGGGGGCCGGGTCCGGGGAGCTGTTTTTT. The encoded protein is CASSQELAGAGSGELFF.

The rearrangement links TRBV5-6 to TRBJ1-5; 7 nucleotides agree with TRBD1. V shed 2 bases and J 3 bases; nucleotides not matched to a gene: 5. The CDR3 spans 15 residues. Germline V lookup: CDR1 SGHDT, CDR2 YYEEEE. The CDR3 is CASSLYDRDNQPQHF. DNA for the CDR3: TGTGCCAGCAGCTTATACGACAGGGACAATCAGCCCCAGCATTTT. The variable domain in full, with the rest retrieved from reference TRBV5-6 and TRBJ1-5, is DAGVTQSPTHLIKTRGQQVTLRCSPKSGHDTVSWYQQALGQGPQFIFQYYEEEERQRGNFPDRFSGHQFPNYSSELNVNALLLGDSALYLCASSLYDRDNQPQHFGDGTRLSIL.

CDR3 bases: TGTGCCACAAGACTTAAGGGGGACCCCACTGAAGCTTTCTTT. Translation: CATRLKGDPTEAFF. The chain recombines TRBV7-9 with TRBJ1-1, with D possibly being TRBD1 (6 bases). V shed 10 bases and J shed 4 bases, with 19 bases lying between them. The CDR3 has 14 amino acids. Per the germline V gene, CDR1 is SEHNR and CDR2 is FQNEAQ (reference sequence).

The CDR3 nucleotides read TGTGCCAGCAGCAGAGACCGAGGGGGTCGGTCACCCCTCCACTTT. It encodes CASSRDRGGRSPLHF. The chain joins TRBV3-1 (or the pseudogene TRBV3-2) to TRBJ1-6; possible D gene TRBD1, 6 bases. Trimming shortened V by 5 bases and J by 10 bases, and 18 bases separated the two germline ends. The germline V gene has CDR1 LGHDT and CDR2 YNNKEL (reference sequence). CDR3 length: 15 residues.

The chain uses TRBV18 and TRBJ1-5; maybe TRBD1 (5 bases). CDR3 length: 16 amino acids. CDR1 and CDR2 from the germline V gene are KGHSH and LQKENI. The V and J ends lost 0 bases and 4 bases respectively, with 13 bases between them. The CDR3 sequence is CASSPPGQGGNQPQHF. For the CDR3, the DNA is TGTGCCAGCTCACCACCGGGGCAGGGAGGAAATCAGCCCCAGCATTTT.

The chain joins TRBV3-1 (or the pseudogene TRBV3-2) to TRBJ1-5, with D perhaps matching TRBD1 (5 bases). Germline assignment: CDR1 LGHDT and CDR2 YNNKEL (reference sequence). This CDR3 is built from 16 residues. Trimming cost V 3 bases and J 3 bases, with 15 bases left between them. CDR3 in amino acids: CASSHRTPDNNQPQHF. The CDR3, as DNA: TGTGCCAGCAGCCACAGGACCCCGGACAACAATCAGCCCCAGCATTTT.

The DNA of the CDR3 is TGTGCCAGCAGTCGGACAGCGCTGGGGCCCCAGCATTTT. It specifies CASSRTALGPQHF. V is TRBV6-5 and J is TRBJ1-5, with a tentative D call TRBD1 (6 bases). CDR1 and CDR2 (germline): MNHEY, SVGAGI. The CDR3 spans 13 residues. The V gene lost 5 bases and the J gene lost 9 bases, with 14 bases spanning the gap.

This chain uses TRBV7-3 with TRBJ1-1; 7 bases are shared with TRBD1. After removal of 2 bases from V and 5 bases from J, the junction contained 8 bases not matched to a gene. From germline, CDR1 is SGHTA and CDR2 FQGTGA. The CDR3 loop spans 15 amino acids. The CDR3 DNA is TGTGCCAGCAGCTTAGGGGACAGCCGAACTACTGAAGCTTTCTTT. It is translated as CASSLGDSRTTEAFF.

The chain uses TRBV7-3 and TRBJ2-1; the D gene is possibly TRBD2 (6 bases). The CDR3 is 10 amino acids. V was shortened by 6 bases and J by 12 bases, with 9 bases between the two germline ends. Germline V lookup: CDR1 SGHTA, CDR2 FQGTGA. The DNA of the CDR3 is TGTGCCAGCAGAGGGCGGGGGCAGTTCTTC. It translates to CASRGRGQFF.

J is TRBJ2-7 and V is TRBV27, with unresolved D. V was clipped by 3 bases and J by 2 bases, with 2 bases between them. From germline, CDR1 is MNHEY and CDR2 SMNVEV (reference sequence). The CDR3 covers 11 residues. As DNA, the CDR3 is TGTGCCAGCAGTTTCGCCTACGAGCAGTACTTC. Translating gives CASSFAYEQYF.

CDR3 sequence: CASSLRSSYNSPLHF. As DNA, the CDR3 is TGTGCCAGCAGCTTGAGGAGCTCCTATAATTCACCCCTCCACTTT. J is TRBJ1-6 and V is TRBV5-5; D is uncertain. Trimming took off 1 base at V and 0 bases at J, with 5 bases between the two ends. CDR3 size: 15 residues. Germline V CDR1 and CDR2: SGHKS, YYEKEE (reference sequence).

This chain joins TRBV14 and TRBJ1-6; D gene unclear. This CDR3 has 16 amino acids. Germline V CDR1 and CDR2: SGHDN, FVKESK. Trimming cost V 5 bases and J 0 bases, with 11 bases left between them. The CDR3 DNA reads TGTGCCAGCAGCAAGGAGCGGGGCTCCTATAATTCACCCCTCCACTTT. Its protein is CASSKERGSYNSPLHF.

The chain recombines TRBV6-6 with TRBJ2-3, with 11 bases fitting TRBD1. Per germline, CDR1 MNHNY and CDR2 SVGAGI (reference sequence). V dropped 5 bases and J dropped 1; count of bases not matched to a gene: 14. There are 19 residues in the CDR3. CDR3 sequence (DNA): TGTGCCAGCAGTCGCGGGACAGGGGGATCGGTCGGACGCACAGATACGCAGTATTTT. This gives the protein CASSRGTGGSVGRTDTQYF.

The V call is TRBV6-6, the J call TRBJ2-7; D is perhaps TRBD1 (6 bases). CDR3 length: 17 amino acids. Trimming left V 6 bases short and J 4 bases short, with 25 bases between. Germline lookup yields CDR1 MNHNY and CDR2 SVGAGI (reference sequence). CDR3 loop: CASRRTGDNRRSYEQYF. The CDR3, as DNA: TGTGCCAGCAGGCGAACCGGGGACAATCGGCGGTCGTACGAGCAGTACTTC.

J is TRBJ2-2 and V is TRBV7-8, with 8 bases fitting TRBD1. Germline lookup yields CDR1 SGHVS and CDR2 FQNEAQ. Trimming at V came to 4 bases and at J to 0 bases, leaving 10 bases not matched to a gene. This CDR3 has 18 residues. The chain's CDR3 is CASSSFGQGLANTGELFF. CDR3 nucleotide sequence: TGTGCCAGCAGCTCTTTTGGACAGGGCCTCGCGAACACCGGGGAGCTGTTTTTT.

The rearrangement links TRBV7-2 to TRBJ2-5, with 12 positions matching TRBD2. Germline assignment: CDR1 SGHTA and CDR2 FQGNSA. With 4 bases clipped from V and 5 bases from J, the junction kept 8 bases outside the gene matches. The CDR3 consists of 16 residues. The CDR3 DNA is TGTGCCAGCAGCTCTACCCTAGCGGGGGGGCTTGAGACCCAGTACTTC. It yields the protein CASSSTLAGGLETQYF. Filled out from reference TRBV7-2 and TRBJ2-5, the complete variable domain reads GAGVSQSPSNKVTEKGKDVELRCDPISGHTALYWYRQSLGQGLEFLIYFQGNSAPDKSGLPSDRFSAERTGGSVSTLTIQRTQQEDSAVYLCASSSTLAGGLETQYFGPGTRLLVL.

The chain is built from TRBV5-1 and TRBJ1-1, with D uncertain. The V and J ends lost 5 bases and 3 bases respectively, with 8 bases between them. This CDR3 contains 12 residues. Germline CDR1 and CDR2: SGHRS and YFSETQ. Written as DNA, the CDR3 is TGCGCCAGCAGTCCCGGGGACACTGAAGCTTTCTTT. Its translation: CASSPGDTEAFF.

The chain uses TRBV10-3 and TRBJ2-1; 13 bases map to TRBD2. Germline lookup yields CDR1 ENHRY and CDR2 SYGVKD. The CDR3 totals 17 residues. The trim removed 4 bases at V and 7 bases at J, leaving 10 bases unmatched. Here the CDR3 DNA reads TGTGCCATCAGTGGGGCTACGGGACTAGCGGGGAGGAATGAGCAGTTCTTC. Translated, it gives CAISGATGLAGRNEQFF.

The chain carries TRBV19 and TRBJ2-1; D remains unclear. The CDR3 contains 15 residues. The ends were cut back, 3 bases at V and 4 bases at J, with 13 bases in the middle. Germline CDR1 and CDR2: LNHDA and SQIVND (reference sequence). CDR3 DNA: TGTGCCAGTAGTATTGACAACAGCAAATACAATGAGCAGTTCTTC. This sequence encodes CASSIDNSKYNEQFF.

This rearrangement joins TRBV6-5 to TRBJ2-7, with 7 bases aligning to TRBD1. V lost 3 bases and J lost 6; bases outside the gene matches: 5. The CDR3 runs 13 residues. Looked up from germline, CDR1 is MNHEY and CDR2 is SVGAGI. The CDR3 nucleotides are TGTGCCAGCAGTTATTACAGGGGCGGCGAGCAGTACTTC. Translation: CASSYYRGGEQYF.